One and the same sample provided the 22 T cell receptor beta chains below, sequenced in a study of blood T cells in healthy people across ages. A second PCR, run for roughly 6 to 11 cycles, used a sample-barcoded 5' primer plus a J-beta primer mix. TCRdb recomputed calls from the 5' RACE reads with MiXCR, one row per CDR3 protein. The data show around 1,600,000 distinct CDR3 sequences, about 42% seen once. The sequencing input was blood. These receptors were obtained from a woman younger than 30 in good health.

This clonotype was found a few times. The chain uses TRBV7-9 and TRBJ1-5; D remains unclear. The CDR3 loop spans 13 amino acids. V lost 5 bases and J lost 6, with 11 bases in between. The germline gives CDR1 SEHNR, CDR2 FQNEAQ (reference sequence). The CDR3 DNA follows: TGTGCCAGCAGCCTAACTCATGGTCAGCCCCAGCATTTT. Encoded protein: CASSLTHGQPQHF.

The V call is TRBV20-1, the J call TRBJ2-7, with 11 bases aligning to TRBD2. Trimming cost V 5 bases and J 3 bases; bases outside gene matches: 6. The CDR3 has 14 amino acids. The germline gives CDR1 DFQATT, CDR2 SNEGSKA (reference sequence). The CDR3 bases are TGCAGTGCTCGAACTAGCGGGAGAGGCTACGAGCAGTACTTC. It yields the protein CSARTSGRGYEQYF.

This chain uses TRBV4-3 with TRBJ2-4; a weak D match, TRBD2 (6 bases). Germline-derived CDR1 and CDR2 are LGHNA and YSLEER. The CDR3 loop spans 11 amino acids. Between the trimmed V and J ends, which lost 1 base and 15 bases, there was a span of 10 bases. This CDR3 is CASSQGRRGYF. The CDR3 nucleotides are TGCGCCAGCAGCCAAGGGCGGCGGGGGTACTTC.

The chain combines TRBV6-1 with TRBJ2-3; the D call may be TRBD1 or TRBD2 (5 bases each). Germline assignment: CDR1 MNHNS and CDR2 SASEGT. CDR3 length: 16 residues. V was trimmed by 3 bases and J by 4 bases, leaving 17 bases between them. CDR3 residues: CASSDGGRGRADTQYF. DNA of the CDR3: TGTGCCAGCAGTGATGGGGGTAGAGGGAGAGCAGATACGCAGTATTTT.

The chain uses TRBV12-3 or TRBV12-4 and TRBJ1-5; 8 positions match TRBD1. The CDR3 has 21 amino acids. Trimming took 5 bases from V and 0 from J; bases not matched to a gene: 21. CDR3 sequence: CASSRLFSLQGGTYSNQPQHF. The CDR3 coding sequence is TGTGCCAGCAGTCGCCTCTTCTCCCTACAGGGGGGGACTTATAGCAATCAGCCCCAGCATTTT.

The chain carries TRBV7-3 and TRBJ2-1; D possibly uses TRBD1 or TRBD2 (5 bases each). Gene TRBJ2-7 matches the end of the DNA better, so the J call may be wrong. This CDR3 region has 16 residues. CDR1 is SGHTA and CDR2 is FQGTGA in the germline V gene. The DNA of the CDR3 is TGTGCCAGCAGCGGCCCCGGGGCCAGCTCCTACAATGAGCAGTACTTC. Protein: CASSGPGASSYNEQYF.

This clonotype was counted ten times or more. The V gene is TRBV7-2, the J gene TRBJ2-4, with unresolved D. Trimming pared 4 bases from V and 4 bases from J, leaving 11 bases between. CDR1 is SGHTA and CDR2 is FQGNSA in the germline V gene. The CDR3 is 14 amino acids. This chain's CDR3 is CASSSGWGKNIQYF. CDR3 in DNA: TGTGCCAGCAGCTCTGGCTGGGGAAAAAACATTCAGTACTTC.

The rearrangement joins TRBV28 to TRBJ2-1; tentatively, D is TRBD2 (5 bases). The CDR3 consists of 19 residues. Germline V CDR1 and CDR2: MDHEN, SYDVKM. The V end lost 6 bases, the J end lost 0 bases, and 24 bases lay between the germline ends. The CDR3 sequence: CASSPGGLYSAPSYNEQFF. DNA of the CDR3: TGTGCCAGCAGCCCCGGCGGTCTCTATAGCGCCCCCTCCTACAATGAGCAGTTCTTC.

V usage is TRBV7-2 and J usage is TRBJ2-7; D remains ambiguous. V was trimmed by 7 bases and J by 5 bases, leaving 15 bases between them. In germline, CDR1 is SGHTA, CDR2 FQGNSA. The CDR3 consists of 13 residues. The chain's CDR3 is CASTLYLADEQYF. The CDR3 nucleotides are TGTGCCAGCACCTTGTATTTGGCTGACGAGCAGTACTTC.

This rearrangement joins TRBV12-3 or TRBV12-4 to TRBJ2-3; TRBD2 aligns across 13 bases. The CDR3 is made up of 15 amino acids. V gave up 6 bases and J gave up 11 bases; unmatched junction bases: 11. In DNA form, the CDR3 reads TGTGCCAGCAGCAGCACTAGCGGGAGGGCAGATGTGCAGTATTTT. Translated: CASSSTSGRADVQYF.

This chain joins TRBV2 and TRBJ2-3, with TRBD1 matching 11 bases. This CDR3 has 15 residues. V lost 6 bases, J lost 4 bases, and 6 bases stayed unmatched. The germline V gene has CDR1 SNHLY and CDR2 FYNNEI. The CDR3 is CASRGDRGSPDTQYF. CDR3 sequence (DNA): TGTGCCAGCAGGGGGGACAGGGGGTCTCCAGATACGCAGTATTTT. The entire variable domain, with the rest obtained from reference TRBV2 and TRBJ2-3, is as follows: EPEVTQTPSHQVTQMGQEVILRCVPISNHLYFYWYRQILGQKVEFLVSFYNNEISEKSEIFDDQFSVERPDGSNFTLKIRSTKLEDSAMYFCASRGDRGSPDTQYFGPGTRLTVL.

This clonotype was detected a few times. The J gene is TRBJ2-3, the V gene TRBV5-1, with a tentative D call TRBD2 (5 bases). The CDR3 is 17 amino acids. The V end was cut by 3 bases, the J end by 0 bases, with 17 bases between. Per germline, CDR1 SGHRS and CDR2 YFSETQ. The chain's CDR3 is CASSSDPVRGSTDTQYF. CDR3 nucleotides: TGCGCCAGCAGCTCCGACCCCGTACGGGGAAGCACAGATACGCAGTATTTT.

The CDR3 DNA sequence: TGTGCCAGCAGTTTGCTGAGGACTAGCCTTGCCCTCTCCTACGAGCAGTACTTC. Translation gives CASSLLRTSLALSYEQYF. The chain combines TRBV12-3 or TRBV12-4 with TRBJ2-7, with 8 positions matching TRBD2. Trimming cost V 3 bases and J 0 bases; bases outside gene matches: 13. The CDR3 contains 18 residues.

This clonotype occurred a few times. This rearrangement joins TRBV7-9 to TRBJ1-6; 9 bases map to TRBD1. The CDR3 contains 15 residues. Germline V gives CDR1 SEHNR, CDR2 FQNEAQ (reference sequence). Germline trimming cut 0 bases from V and 9 bases from J; bases unmatched to any gene: 3. The CDR3 region has the DNA TGTGCCAGCAGCTTAGCACAGGGGGCCAGTTCACCCCTCCACTTT. Its translation: CASSLAQGASSPLHF.

The chain recombines TRBV6-5 with TRBJ2-2, with TRBD2 as a possible D gene (6 bases). This CDR3 contains 16 residues. Trimming stripped 5 bases from V and 4 bases from J, with 17 bases between. CDR1 and CDR2 from the germline V gene are MNHEY and SVGAGI. The CDR3 reads CASSRNSGLRTGELFF. The CDR3 DNA reads TGTGCCAGCAGTAGAAATAGCGGTCTTCGCACCGGGGAGCTGTTTTTT.

This clonotype has ten or more counts. V usage is TRBV25-1 and J usage is TRBJ2-2; 9 bases are shared with TRBD1. Trimming took 4 bases from V and 4 from J; bases not matched to a gene: 7. The CDR3 spans 16 residues. The germline V gene has CDR1 MGHDK and CDR2 SYGVNS. The CDR3 is CASSASETGGTGELFF. The CDR3 DNA sequence: TGTGCCAGCAGTGCTTCAGAGACAGGGGGCACCGGGGAGCTGTTTTTT. The full variable domain, in which reference TRBV25-1 and TRBJ2-2 provide the parts outside the CDR3, is EADIYQTPRYLVIGTGKKITLECSQTMGHDKMYWYQQDPGMELHLIHYSYGVNSTEKGDLSSESTVSRIRTEHFPLTLESARPSHTSQYLCASSASETGGTGELFFGEGSRLTVL.

This chain joins TRBV6-5 and TRBJ1-2; 9 positions agree with TRBD1. The CDR3 runs to 14 residues. J was trimmed by 4 bases and V by 6 bases; bases with no gene match: 6. Looked up from germline, CDR1 is MNHEY and CDR2 is SVGAGI. This chain's CDR3 is CASRRTGEGYGYTF. In nucleotides, the CDR3 is TGTGCCAGCAGGAGGACAGGGGAGGGCTATGGCTACACCTTC.

The chain couples TRBV5-1 to TRBJ2-5, with no clear D. V was cut by 0 bases and J by 4 bases, with 13 bases left in between. Germline V gives CDR1 SGHRS, CDR2 YFSETQ. The CDR3 loop spans 15 amino acids. The DNA for the CDR3 is TGCGCCAGCAGCTTGGGCGGCCAGATGGTAGAGACCCAGTACTTC. Translation: CASSLGGQMVETQYF. Filled out from reference TRBV5-1 and TRBJ2-5, the complete variable domain reads KAGVTQTPRYLIKTRGQQVTLSCSPISGHRSVSWYQQTPGQGLQFLFEYFSETQRNKGNFPGRFSGRQFSNSRSEMNVSTLELGDSALYLCASSLGGQMVETQYFGPGTRLLVL.

The chain employs TRBV4-1 and TRBJ2-3; no definite D call. V was clipped by 0 bases and J by 0 bases, with 10 bases between them. The CDR3 is 16 amino acids. The V gene's germline CDR1 is MGHRA and CDR2 YSYEKL. CDR3 in amino acids: CASSQDPRSSTDTQYF. CDR3 in DNA: TGCGCCAGCAGCCAAGATCCTAGGAGTAGCACAGATACGCAGTATTTT.

There are many counts of this clonotype. This sequence joins TRBV7-2 and TRBJ1-2; D remains unclear. V was trimmed by 1 base and J by 5 bases, leaving 11 bases between them. Germline assignment: CDR1 SGHTA and CDR2 FQGNSA. This CDR3 spans 14 amino acids. The CDR3 region has the DNA TGTGCCAGCAGCTTAGGAGCCGGAGGGTATGGCTACACCTTC. Translated: CASSLGAGGYGYTF.

This sequence joins TRBV5-1 and TRBJ1-5, with no clear D. The CDR3 is made up of 17 amino acids. Germline CDR1 and CDR2: SGHRS and YFSETQ. Trimming pared 2 bases from V and 2 bases from J, leaving 17 bases between. The CDR3 spells CASSFTPLNGGNQPQHF. In DNA form, the CDR3 reads TGCGCCAGCAGCTTTACTCCCCTAAACGGAGGCAATCAGCCCCAGCATTTT.

The chain carries TRBV20-1 and TRBJ2-1; D ambiguous. The CDR3 runs to 15 residues. The germline gives CDR1 DFQATT, CDR2 SNEGSKA (reference sequence). Trimming removed 0 bases from V and 8 bases from J, with 17 bases in between. In DNA, the CDR3 is TGCAGTGCTAGAGATCGGAAGTATAAATCGGATGAGCAGTTCTTC. It codes for CSARDRKYKSDEQFF.